A selection of T cell receptor beta chains follows, all from one sample in a study of blood T cell repertoires in COVID-19. Repertoires were generated with immunoSEQ multiplex PCR, while TCRdb's copy carries only in-frame clones and drops some. This repertoire shows 200,000 to 250,000 clones, about 91% found once; its top ten account for roughly 14%. Sequenced: PBMCs or T cells enriched from blood (not recorded which). All receptors derive from a woman aged 45-65 years with acute COVID-19. The CDR3 runs from the conserved cysteine through the conserved F or W. The order of the fields is clone size, D gene, J gene, V gene, CDR3 protein, CDR3 DNA. D genes are given only for firm matches. Only some rows state a clone size, as once, few, many or a class for expanded clones.

size: few
D: TRBD1
J: TRBJ2-2
V: TRBV7-6
CDR3: CASTFAGTGFTGELFF
DNA: TGTGCCAGCACCTTTGCCGGGACAGGGTTCACCGGGGAGCTGTTTTTT

size: NA
D: TRBD2
J: TRBJ2-7
V: TRBV4-3
CDR3: CASSQDHTERGPYYEQYF
DNA: TGCGCCAGCAGCCAAGATCATACCGAGCGGGGGCCGTACTACGAGCAGTACTTC

size: NA
D: TRBD2
J: TRBJ2-4
V: TRBV5-5
CDR3: CASSGASAGGIQYF
DNA: TGTGCCAGCAGCGGCGCCTCAGCGGGGGGCATTCAGTACTTC

size: NA
D: NA
J: TRBJ1-4
V: TRBV15
CDR3: CATSRDLRGWEKLFF
DNA: TGTGCCACCAGCAGAGATCTGCGGGGCTGGGAAAAACTGTTTTTT

size: NA
D: NA
J: TRBJ1-1
V: TRBV6-5
CDR3: CASIITWGGNTEAFF
DNA: TGTGCCAGCATCATAACTTGGGGGGGGAACACTGAAGCTTTCTTT

size: NA
D: NA
J: TRBJ2-1
V: TRBV7-3
CDR3: CASSPRRGYPNNEQFF
DNA: TGTGCCAGCAGCCCCAGGCGGGGCTACCCAAACAATGAGCAGTTCTTC

size: NA
D: NA
J: TRBJ1-2
V: TRBV9
CDR3: CASSARGWGNYGYTF
DNA: TGTGCCAGCAGCGCCAGGGGTTGGGGTAACTATGGCTACACCTTC

size: NA
D: NA
J: TRBJ1-1
V: TRBV6-6
CDR3: CASSFGQIGTEAFF
DNA: TGTGCCAGCAGCTTTGGACAGATAGGCACTGAAGCTTTCTTT

size: NA
D: TRBD2
J: TRBJ2-7
V: TRBV12-3/TRBV12-4
CDR3: CASSYGTSSQYF
DNA: TGTGCCAGCAGTTACGGGACTAGCTCACAGTACTTC

size: NA
D: NA
J: TRBJ2-2
V: TRBV6-2/TRBV6-3
CDR3: CASSSSANTGELFF
DNA: TGTGCCAGCAGTTCATCGGCGAACACCGGGGAGCTGTTTTTT

size: NA
D: NA
J: TRBJ1-6
V: TRBV11-2
CDR3: CASSLDLSYSPLHF
DNA: TGTGCCAGCAGCTTAGATCTATCGTATTCACCCCTCCACTTT

size: NA
D: TRBD2
J: TRBJ2-1
V: TRBV9
CDR3: CASSVGTGAGNNEQFF
DNA: TGTGCCAGCAGCGTAGGCACGGGAGCGGGGAACAATGAGCAGTTCTTC

size: once
D: NA
J: TRBJ2-6
V: TRBV18
CDR3: CASSPRLVSGANVLTF
DNA: TGTGCCAGCTCTCCCCGACTCGTCTCTGGGGCCAACGTCCTGACTTTC

size: NA
D: NA
J: TRBJ1-5
V: TRBV30
CDR3: CAWSVFVGEQPQHF
DNA: TGTGCCTGGAGTGTATTCGTAGGGGAACAGCCCCAGCATTTT

size: NA
D: TRBD1
J: TRBJ1-2
V: TRBV6-5
CDR3: CASSPQGTYGYTF
DNA: TGTGCCAGCAGTCCACAGGGGACCTATGGCTACACCTTC

size: NA
D: TRBD2
J: TRBJ2-7
V: TRBV4-1
CDR3: CASSQDFQGTNRLAGYEQYF
DNA: TGCGCCAGCAGCCAAGACTTCCAGGGGACAAACCGACTAGCGGGCTACGAGCAGTACTTC

size: NA
D: NA
J: TRBJ1-2
V: TRBV7-9
CDR3: CASSPGSRIDYGYTF
DNA: TGTGCCAGCAGCCCCGGGTCCCGGATCGACTATGGCTACACCTTC

size: NA
D: NA
J: TRBJ1-2
V: TRBV6-5
CDR3: CASSKITGSLGYTF
DNA: TGTGCCAGCAGCAAAATCACAGGGAGCCTTGGCTACACCTTC

size: NA
D: TRBD2
J: TRBJ2-7
V: TRBV4-1
CDR3: CASSRPGTSIHEQYF
DNA: TGCGCCAGCAGCCGCCCCGGGACTAGCATCCACGAGCAGTACTTC

size: NA
D: NA
J: TRBJ2-5
V: TRBV19
CDR3: CASSMTYPGVETQYF
DNA: TGTGCCAGTAGTATGACATACCCGGGAGTAGAGACCCAGTACTTC

size: NA
D: NA
J: TRBJ2-4
V: TRBV1
CDR3: CTSSHPTDRVQNIQYF
DNA: TGCACCAGCAGCCATCCCACTGACAGGGTTCAAAACATTCAGTACTTC

size: once
D: NA
J: TRBJ1-1
V: TRBV7-9
CDR3: CASSLPPLTVHTEAFF
DNA: TGTGCCAGCAGCTTACCTCCGCTGACAGTACACACTGAAGCTTTCTTT

size: NA
D: TRBD1
J: TRBJ1-2
V: TRBV7-2
CDR3: CASSLAGTGQHYGYTF
DNA: TGTGCCAGCAGCTTAGCCGGGACAGGGCAACACTATGGCTACACCTTC

size: NA
D: TRBD1
J: TRBJ1-1
V: TRBV27
CDR3: CASSSGTGEKNTEAFF
DNA: TGTGCCAGCAGTTCCGGGACAGGGGAGAAGAACACTGAAGCTTTCTTT

size: NA
D: NA
J: TRBJ2-7
V: TRBV6-6
CDR3: CASLSLQGGNEQYF
DNA: TGTGCCAGCCTGTCTCTGCAGGGGGGCAACGAGCAGTACTTC

size: few
D: TRBD1
J: TRBJ1-5
V: TRBV30
CDR3: CAWSVFMAGDRLNQPQHF
DNA: TGTGCCTGGAGTGTTTTCATGGCTGGGGACAGGTTAAATCAGCCCCAGCATTTT

size: NA
D: NA
J: TRBJ1-2
V: TRBV28
CDR3: CASGGGGFYGYTF
DNA: TGTGCCAGCGGGGGCGGGGGATTCTATGGCTACACCTTC

size: NA
D: TRBD2
J: TRBJ2-7
V: TRBV18
CDR3: CASSPGEGLGEQYF
DNA: TGTGCCAGCTCACCAGGGGAGGGTTTGGGCGAGCAGTACTTC

size: NA
D: TRBD1
J: TRBJ2-7
V: TRBV7-3
CDR3: CASSLRQGAYEQYF
DNA: TGTGCCAGCAGCTTAAGGCAGGGGGCTTATGAGCAGTACTTC